This TCR beta chain was recovered during a study of cytomegalovirus exposure and HLA in healthy donors. The PCR made use of 60 Vbeta and 13 Jbeta primers. Assay: immunoSEQ multiplex PCR; the TCRdb copy retains only in-frame clones and omits some. The table lists about 140,000 clones, 75% to 80% of them singletons. This sequence originates from a woman aged 18-35 years in good health and CMV-seropositive. The sequencing sample was made of PBMCs.

The CDR3 DNA sequence: TGTGCCAGCATGAGGATAGGAGGGGACCATGGCTACACCTTC. Amino acids: CASMRIGGDHGYTF. The chain uses TRBV11-2 and TRBJ1-2; D may be TRBD1 (5 bases). Deletions cut 7 bases from V and 6 bases from J, with 18 bases between. The germline CDR1 and CDR2 sequences are SGHAT and FQNNGV. The CDR3 covers 14 residues.